This TCR beta chain was retrieved from a study of blood T cell repertoires in COVID-19. Study-wide background: Samples representing acute and convalescent COVID-19 were sourced from the United States, Italy and Spain. Sample material is recorded as cDNA or gDNA derived from T cells, B-cell-depleted T cells, or PBMCs.

The V and J ends lost 7 bases and 7 bases, in that order; junction bases with no gene match: 5. Germline values: CDR1 WSHSY, CDR2 SAAADI. The CDR3 consists of 14 residues. Original handling: It was from reference gene primer amplification that nucleated cell counts were estimated. Repertoires were generated with immunoSEQ multiplex PCR, while TCRdb's copy carries only in-frame clones and drops some. The DNA was the basis for D and trimming; V, J and clone size are from that table. The table includes approximately 200,000 clones, about 85% detected once. The chain joins TRBV10-2 to TRBJ2-1; TRBD1 agrees at 12 bases. The TCR originated in a man in his forties or fifties who had recovered from COVID-19. The sequenced sample consisted of peripheral blood. CDR3 sequence: CASKGQGAKNEQFF. The CDR3 region has the DNA TGCGCCAGCAAGGGACAGGGGGCGAAAAATGAGCAGTTCTTC.